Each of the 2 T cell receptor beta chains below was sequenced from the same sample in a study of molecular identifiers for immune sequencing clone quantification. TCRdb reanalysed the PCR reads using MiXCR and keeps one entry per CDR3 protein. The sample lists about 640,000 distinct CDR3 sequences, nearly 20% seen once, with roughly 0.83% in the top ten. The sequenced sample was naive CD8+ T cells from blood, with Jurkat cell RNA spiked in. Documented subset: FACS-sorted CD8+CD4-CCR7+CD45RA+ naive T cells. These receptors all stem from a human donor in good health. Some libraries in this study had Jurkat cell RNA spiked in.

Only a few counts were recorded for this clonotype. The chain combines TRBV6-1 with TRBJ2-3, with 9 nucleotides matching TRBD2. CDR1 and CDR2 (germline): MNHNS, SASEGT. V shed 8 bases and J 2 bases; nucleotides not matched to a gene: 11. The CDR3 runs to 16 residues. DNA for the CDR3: TGTGCCAGCCAGAAACCAGCGGGAGGCCTCACAGATACGCAGTATTTT. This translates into CASQKPAGGLTDTQYF.

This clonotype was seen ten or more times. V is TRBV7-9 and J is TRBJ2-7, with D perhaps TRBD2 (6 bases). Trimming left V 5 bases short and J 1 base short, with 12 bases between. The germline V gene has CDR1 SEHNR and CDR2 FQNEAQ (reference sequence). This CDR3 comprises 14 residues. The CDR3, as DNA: TGTGCCAGCAGCGAACCCGGGACTTCCTACGAGCAGTACTTC. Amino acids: CASSEPGTSYEQYF.